This entry is about one T cell receptor (beta chain). Its target antigen remains unknown. Base qualities are not recorded, but no much larger clone differs from it by a single base. This sample is part of a study of human T cells and chemical hapten exposure (TCRdb year 2021). With regard to the full study: For sensitization, 2% DPC in acetone was applied to a roughly 2 cm by roughly 2 cm area of upper inner arm skin. Most of the patients in the cohort were female, and the cohort covered alopecia areata with under or over 50% scalp involvement, alopecia totalis and alopecia universalis. Patch tests used Finn chambers with 0.01% DPC on the upper back, scored after 6 days by International Contact Dermatitis Research Group standards. The study tracked peripheral blood TCR repertoire changes in vivo during primary and secondary sensitization to the hapten diphenylcyclopropenone (DPC) in alopecia patients. Roughly 30 alopecia patients provided blood for TCR sequencing at one to four time points (pre-sensitization, 2, 6 and 24 weeks). Throughout the study period of 20 to 25 weeks, patients also received therapeutic DPC doses to the scalp every week. Libraries were pooled for sequencing, and variation in per-sample TCR yields was attributed mainly to small differences in library volumes within the pool. Blood samples were taken from patients before sensitization (week 0) and then at 2, 6 and about 24 weeks after DPC sensitization.

Preparation of the library involved RACE. TCRdb shows the sequencer as NextSeq 500. Library preparation attached unique molecular identifiers to individual cDNA molecules for quantitative, reproducible TCR counting. Both TCR alpha and TCR beta chains were sequenced from each blood RNA sample. The authors' pipeline ran thus. Samples had a median of about 90,000 TCRs, with a range from about 23,224 to 750,000. V, J and CDR3 annotation of the TCR reads was performed with the Decombinator software suite. For the PS versus PT1 abundance plots, all samples were subsampled to the same number of TCRs (28,000). Expanded TCRs were defined as absent before sensitization and observed at least eight times at the 2-week time point. TCRdb reprocessed the public reads (quality trimming at Q25 with fastp, clone calling with MiXCR) and kept in-frame beta chains. Duplicate CDR3 protein sequences are folded into a single record with the most common DNA and genes. The V and J calls reflect TCRdb's pipeline rather than the authors' work. This sample gives a few hundred thousand distinct CDR3 sequences in total; around 5% of them show up just once. The ten biggest clones cover around 2.3% of the sample.

The CDR3, cysteine through phenylalanine, is 16 amino acids long. Only CDR3 DNA is held: 48 bases, read in frame from base 1. CDR1 and CDR2 are read off the germline V gene as KGHSH and LQKENI. V is trimmed back by 3 bases and J by 2 bases, and the junction contains 4 bases that no gene match accounts for. The study at large found these results: DPC sensitization did not change how many TCRs were above 1 in 1000 frequency, and no evidence was found of alterations in global repertoire structure. Patch test score was positively correlated with the number of PT1 expanded TCRs, with significance at thresholds 8, 16 and 32 but not at 4. Expanded TCRs formed significantly more large CDR3 similarity clusters than pre-sensitization or healthy control sets, consistent with antigen-driven responses. Alopecia, a presumed autoimmune disease, was present in all patients, so the immune response of the patients might differ from that of healthy individuals. After repeated subsampling, changes were observed in the strength of the expansion versus patch-test correlation and in the threshold at which the correlation became significant.

Explained via the paper, the time point label denotes: patch test 1, 2 weeks after DPC sensitization. Interpreted using the paper, the treatment or condition label stands for: therapeutic diphenylcyclopropenone sensitization with weekly scalp DPC. Blood at each patch-test visit was drawn before the patch test was applied. Eligible patients were aged 18 to 70, diagnosed with alopecia, deemed suitable for DPC therapy, and excluded if pregnant. Total RNA was extracted from unfractionated whole blood collected in Tempus Blood RNA tubes. The TCR was taken from a woman in her forties or fifties with alopecia areata. Some clones in this sample may be carry-over from other donors' samples. The V and J genes are TRBV18 and TRBJ2-5, with 12 bases in between that match TRBD2. The specimen comprised whole blood, sampled in connection with sensitization to the hapten diphenylcyclopropenone (DPC). The CDR3 protein is CASSPLTSGGQETQYF. The nucleotide sequence reads TGTGCCAGCTCACCGCTGACTAGCGGGGGACAAGAGACCCAGTACTTC.